This record looks at one T cell receptor (beta chain) sequence and its context. Its antigen is undetermined. This specimen comes from a study of graft-versus-host responses after intestinal transplantation. Sequenced by immunoSEQ multiplex PCR; TCRdb stores in-frame clones only, minus some. The table has 80,000 to 95,000 clones, about 88% seen once. The CDR3 totals 14 residues. Trimming stripped 6 bases from V and 2 bases from J, with 14 bases between. The germline V gene encodes CDR1 SGDLS and CDR2 YYNGEE. The V and J genes are TRBV9 and TRBJ1-2, with TRBD1 as a possible D gene (5 bases). Sample: unstimulated CD4+ T cells sorted from spleen or lymph node cells, taken before transplant. This clonotype originated in a human donor who was the organ donor for an intestinal transplant. The CDR3 DNA is TGTGCCAGCACCCGGGGGGGTGAGAACTATGGCTACACCTTC. Encoded protein: CASTRGGENYGYTF. Full variable domain (remainder filled in from reference TRBV9 and TRBJ1-2): DSGVTQTPKHLITATGQRVTLRCSPRSGDLSVYWYQQSLDQGLQFLIQYYNGEERAKGNILERFSAQQFPDLHSELNLSSLELGDSALYFCASTRGGENYGYTFGSGTRLTVV.